The present T cell receptor beta chain was sequenced within a study of human T cells and chemical hapten exposure. Study-wide background: Patch tests of 0.01% DPC on the upper back were read at 6 days. Findings and caveats of the study: Expanded TCRs created a significantly greater count of big CDR3 similarity clusters than controls did.

This CDR3 spans 12 amino acids. Germline-derived CDR1 and CDR2 are SQVTM and ANQGSEA. V dropped 7 bases and J dropped 3; count of bases not matched to a gene: 4. Time point indicated: patch test 1, 2 weeks after DPC sensitization. As for treatment: therapeutic diphenylcyclopropenone sensitization with weekly scalp DPC. This clonotype is classed as medium-sized. Antigen unknown. The library put unique molecular identifiers onto individual cDNA molecules. In TCRdb, the RACE reads were re-called with MiXCR into one record per CDR3 protein. Of some 70,000 distinct CDR3 sequences in the sample, approximately 35% were seen once.

The origin of this receptor is a middle-aged man with alopecia areata. Some clones in this sample may be carry-over from other donors' samples. The chain carries TRBV29-1 and TRBJ1-2; 8 bases are a match to TRBD1. Sequencing was performed on whole blood, taken in connection with sensitization to the hapten diphenylcyclopropenone (DPC). DNA for the CDR3: TGCAGCGCTAGACAGGGGTACTATGGCTACACCTTC. This codes for CSARQGYYGYTF.